This T cell receptor beta chain was sequenced during a study of radiation and T cells in renal cell carcinoma. Between the trimmed V and J ends, which lost 0 bases and 0 bases, there was a span of 11 bases. The germline gives CDR1 LGHNA, CDR2 YSLEER. This CDR3 has 16 residues. Libraries were prepared by immunoSEQ multiplex PCR; TCRdb keeps only in-frame clonotypes and omits some of them. This table has about 7,900 clones, roughly 61% appearing once. Treatment reported: treatment-naive control, cytoreductive nephrectomy. Controls were unirradiated tumors from treatment-naive cytoreductive nephrectomy patients. The patient's renal cell carcinoma had clear cell pathology.

Source: tumor tissue, taken from a patient whose treatment was nephrectomy without radiotherapy. The source is a woman in her 70s with renal cell carcinoma. The rearrangement links TRBV4-3 to TRBJ1-2; no reliable D call. This CDR3 reads CASSQDYGSANYGYTF. CDR3 in DNA: TGCGCCAGCAGCCAAGATTACGGCTCCGCTAACTATGGCTACACCTTC.